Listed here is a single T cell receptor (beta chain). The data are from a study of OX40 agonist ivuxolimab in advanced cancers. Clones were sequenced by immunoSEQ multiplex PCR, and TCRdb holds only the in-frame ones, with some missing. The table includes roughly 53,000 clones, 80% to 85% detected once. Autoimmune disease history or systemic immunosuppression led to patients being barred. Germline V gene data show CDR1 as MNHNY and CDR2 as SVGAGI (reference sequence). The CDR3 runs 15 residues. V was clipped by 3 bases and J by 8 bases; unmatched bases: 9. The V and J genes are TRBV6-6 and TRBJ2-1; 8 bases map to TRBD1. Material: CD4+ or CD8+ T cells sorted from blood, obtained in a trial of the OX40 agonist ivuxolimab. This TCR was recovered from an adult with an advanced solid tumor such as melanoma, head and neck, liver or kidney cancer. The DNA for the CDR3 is TGTGCCAGCAGTTATGATGCAGGGGGCTCGGATGAGCAGTTCTTC. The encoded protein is CASSYDAGGSDEQFF.